One sample yielded the 26 T cell receptor beta chains listed below, sequenced in a study of T cell responses to AZD1222 COVID-19 vaccine. Here immunoSEQ multiplex PCR was the method, and the copy in TCRdb shows in-frame clones only, minus some. The sample has approximately 200,000 clones, 85% to 90% seen once. The specimen comprised peripheral blood, sampled on day 0 of AZD1222 vaccination. The source of these receptors is an adult in good health.

The genes are TRBV6-2 or TRBV6-3 and TRBJ2-3; the D gene is possibly TRBD2 (6 bases). V was shortened by 5 bases and J by 6 bases, with 9 bases between the two germline ends. Germline assignment: CDR1 MNHEY and CDR2 SVGEGT. The CDR3 spans 12 residues. CDR3 coding DNA: TGTGCCAGCAGTACCCTAGCGGATACGCAGTATTTT. Amino acids: CASSTLADTQYF.

The chain links TRBV5-4 to TRBJ2-4; D gene ambiguous. Trimming pared 0 bases from V and 7 bases from J, leaving 14 bases between. CDR1 is SGHNT and CDR2 is YYREEE in the germline V gene (reference sequence). The CDR3 covers 15 residues. The CDR3: CASSLVSGAENIQYF. CDR3 in DNA: TGTGCCAGCAGCTTGGTCTCCGGCGCTGAGAACATTCAGTACTTC.

This chain connects TRBV7-9 to TRBJ2-2, with 10 bases that match TRBD1. CDR3 size: 16 residues. The germline gives CDR1 SEHNR, CDR2 FQNEAQ (reference sequence). After removal of 4 bases from V and 4 bases from J, the junction contained 6 bases not matched to a gene. The CDR3 nucleotides are TGTGCCAGCAGCTCGACAGGGGGCGCGGGCACCGGGGAGCTGTTTTTT. Translating gives CASSSTGGAGTGELFF.

In its sample, this clone was seen a few times. This chain joins TRBV6-5 and TRBJ1-2, with TRBD1 as a possible D gene (5 bases). The CDR3 has 14 amino acids. The germline V gene encodes CDR1 MNHEY and CDR2 SVGAGI. V was trimmed by 6 bases and J by 4 bases, leaving 15 bases between them. In nucleotides, the CDR3 is TGTGCCAGCAGGCACCGCTGGGGGGGCTATGGCTACACCTTC. Translation gives CASRHRWGGYGYTF.

The chain carries TRBV27 and TRBJ2-2, with 8 bases matching TRBD2. There are 16 residues in the CDR3. The V gene end was trimmed by 8 bases and the J gene end by 4 bases; junction bases not matched to a gene: 12. Germline V gene lookup returns CDR1 MNHEY and CDR2 SMNVEV (reference sequence). DNA of the CDR3: TGTGCCAGCGGGCTACCCGGGGGGGCGGGCACCGGGGAGCTGTTTTTT. Its translation is CASGLPGGAGTGELFF.

This clone was counted between two and nine times. The J gene is TRBJ1-5, the V gene TRBV4-1; D remains ambiguous. The V and J ends lost 1 base and 3 bases respectively, with 10 bases between them. Germline V gene data show CDR1 as MGHRA and CDR2 as YSYEKL. This CDR3 contains 15 residues. The CDR3, as DNA: TGCGCCAGCAGCCAAGGAAACACTTACAATCAGCCCCAGCATTTT. The encoded protein is CASSQGNTYNQPQHF.

This sequence joins TRBV19 and TRBJ2-5, with 9 bases fitting TRBD2. Germline CDR1 LNHDA, CDR2 SQIVND (reference sequence). With V trimmed by 4 bases and J by 5 bases, 14 bases remained unmatched. The CDR3 extends over 17 amino acids. The CDR3 bases are TGTGCCAGTAGTACTCTTAGCGGGGGCTCTGGAGGGGAGACCCAGTACTTC. As protein: CASSTLSGGSGGETQYF.

This clone was counted once. The rearrangement uses TRBV6-5 and TRBJ1-5, with a weak D call TRBD1 (5 bases). The CDR3 contains 13 residues. The germline V gene encodes CDR1 MNHEY and CDR2 SVGAGI. Trimming pared 6 bases from V and 5 bases from J, leaving 11 bases between. The CDR3 DNA is TGTGCCAGCAGCTATATAGGGGATCAGCCCCAGCATTTT. Its translation: CASSYIGDQPQHF.

The rearrangement uses TRBV7-2 and TRBJ1-2, with 9 bases matching TRBD1. This CDR3 has 14 amino acids. Trimming removed 5 bases from V and 6 bases from J; junction bases left unmatched: 7. The germline gives CDR1 SGHTA, CDR2 FQGNSA. The CDR3: CASSQQTGGHGYTF. The DNA of the CDR3 is TGTGCCAGCAGCCAGCAGACAGGGGGTCATGGCTACACCTTC.

V gene TRBV7-9 combines with J gene TRBJ2-1; D not certain. The ends were cut back, 5 bases at V and 4 bases at J, with 15 bases in the middle. Germline V gives CDR1 SEHNR, CDR2 FQNEAQ (reference sequence). This CDR3 is built from 15 residues. The CDR3 here is CASSNRRLEYNEQFF. DNA of the CDR3: TGTGCCAGCAGCAACAGAAGACTGGAATACAATGAGCAGTTCTTC.

The V call is TRBV3-1 (or the pseudogene TRBV3-2), the J call TRBJ1-2; 8 nucleotides agree with TRBD1. V lost 4 bases and J lost 9; bases outside the gene matches: 7. Germline V gene data show CDR1 as LGHDT and CDR2 as YNNKEL (reference sequence). The CDR3 has 13 residues. CDR3 protein: CASSLDRESSYTF. The CDR3 nucleotides read TGTGCCAGCAGCCTGGACAGGGAATCAAGCTACACCTTC.

The CDR3 loop is CAWSQVSIYGYTF. The CDR3 DNA reads TGTGCCTGGAGTCAGGTTTCCATCTATGGCTACACCTTC. The rearrangement links TRBV30 to TRBJ1-2; no clear D gene. CDR1 is GTSNPN, CDR2 SVGIG, per germline (reference sequence). The V end was cut by 2 bases, the J end by 4 bases, with 11 bases between. This CDR3 is built from 13 residues.

This sequence joins TRBV18 and TRBJ2-7; D is perhaps TRBD1 (6 bases). This CDR3 region has 13 residues. V lost 4 bases, J lost 2 bases, and 9 bases lay in between. CDR1 is KGHSH, CDR2 LQKENI, per germline. DNA for the CDR3: TGTGCCAGCTCACTGACAGGCGCCTACGAGCAGTACTTC. Its protein is CASSLTGAYEQYF.

V usage is TRBV10-1 and J usage is TRBJ1-2, with D possibly matching TRBD1 (5 bases). CDR3 length: 15 amino acids. V was shortened by 0 bases and J by 6 bases, with 14 bases between the two germline ends. The germline gives CDR1 WNHNN, CDR2 SYGVQD (reference sequence). The CDR3 reads CASSESLRGADGYTF. In DNA, the CDR3 is TGCGCCAGCAGTGAGTCCTTGAGAGGGGCCGATGGCTACACCTTC.

The V gene is TRBV10-2, the J gene TRBJ2-2; the D is unclear. The V end was cut by 2 bases, the J end by 7 bases, with 14 bases between. Germline CDR1 is WSHSY and CDR2 is SAAADI. The CDR3 consists of 15 residues. The DNA of the CDR3 is TGCGCCAGCAGTGAGAAGGGTCAGTGGGGCGGGGAGCTGTTTTTT. Amino acids: CASSEKGQWGGELFF.

The chain joins TRBV20-1 to TRBJ1-1; D not certain. Germline CDR1 DFQATT, CDR2 SNEGSKA (reference sequence). The CDR3 spans 10 residues. Trimming cost V 5 bases and J 7 bases, with 8 bases left between them. The CDR3 sequence is CSAWRSEAFF. DNA of the CDR3: TGCAGTGCTTGGAGGAGTGAAGCTTTCTTT.

The table lists this clone with a count of one. CDR3 protein: CASSYRPGQDQPEAFF. The DNA of the CDR3 is TGTGCCAGCAGTTACCGCCCGGGACAGGACCAGCCTGAAGCTTTCTTT. The chain is built from TRBV6-2 or TRBV6-3 and TRBJ1-1, with 8 bases fitting TRBD1. Germline CDR1 and CDR2: MNHEY and SVGEGT. Trimming cost V 2 bases and J 6 bases; bases outside gene matches: 11. The CDR3 has 16 residues.

The CDR3: CASSLVWRKTGELFF. The CDR3 region has the DNA TGTGCCAGCAGCTTGGTTTGGCGGAAAACCGGGGAGCTGTTTTTT. J is TRBJ2-2 and V is TRBV5-4, with unresolved D. Germline CDR1 is SGHNT and CDR2 is YYREEE (reference sequence). Trimming took off 0 bases at V and 5 bases at J, with 11 bases between the two ends. The CDR3 totals 15 residues. The whole variable domain, remainder taken from reference TRBV5-4 and TRBJ2-2, is ETGVTQSPTHLIKTRGQQVTLRCSSQSGHNTVSWYQQALGQGPQFIFQYYREEENGRGNFPPRFSGLQFPNYSSELNVNALELDDSALYLCASSLVWRKTGELFFGEGSRLTVL.

The J gene is TRBJ2-7, the V gene TRBV27; D may be TRBD2 (6 bases). Per the germline V gene, CDR1 is MNHEY and CDR2 is SMNVEV (reference sequence). This CDR3 is 13 amino acids long. V was cut by 8 bases and J by 1 base, with 12 bases left in between. The CDR3 nucleotides are TGTGCCAGCCACAGGAGGGCTTCCTACGAGCAGTACTTC. Residues: CASHRRASYEQYF.

This clone has only one observation. The chain has TRBV4-3 and TRBJ1-1; D is unclear. The CDR3 totals 16 residues. Per the germline V gene, CDR1 is LGHNA and CDR2 is YSLEER. Trimming took off 0 bases at V and 1 base at J, with 12 bases between the two ends. CDR3: CASSQELVAPNTEAFF. CDR3 coding DNA: TGCGCCAGCAGCCAAGAGTTGGTGGCCCCGAACACTGAAGCTTTCTTT.

The chain combines TRBV7-9 with TRBJ2-1; D ambiguous. The CDR3 runs to 14 residues. V shed 1 base and J shed 15 bases, with 19 bases lying between them. Looked up from germline, CDR1 is SEHNR and CDR2 is FQNEAQ (reference sequence). As DNA, the CDR3 is TGTGCCAGCAGCTTAGGAATAGCAGCGCTTTCAGGGTTCTTC. Encoded protein: CASSLGIAALSGFF.

The sample holds a few counts of this clone. The rearrangement joins TRBV7-2 to TRBJ2-2, with a tentative D call TRBD1 (5 bases). The CDR3 has 15 residues. The V gene lost 1 base and the J gene lost 3 bases, with 9 bases spanning the gap. Germline-derived CDR1 and CDR2 are SGHTA and FQGNSA. DNA for the CDR3: TGTGCCAGCAGCTTAGTTACAGGTTACACCGGGGAGCTGTTTTTT. Translating it yields CASSLVTGYTGELFF.

The chain carries TRBV6-5 and TRBJ2-2, with 7 bases lining up with TRBD2. Germline lookup yields CDR1 MNHEY and CDR2 SVGAGI. The length of the CDR3 is 13 residues. Trimming took 8 bases from V and 7 from J; bases not matched to a gene: 7. The CDR3 region has the DNA TGTGCCAGCGGGGGGGTGACAAACGGGGAGCTGTTTTTT. The encoded protein is CASGGVTNGELFF.

The rearrangement links TRBV20-1 to TRBJ1-5; D uncertain. This CDR3 is built from 13 residues. The V gene's germline CDR1 is DFQATT and CDR2 SNEGSKA (reference sequence). V was trimmed by 3 bases and J by 11 bases, leaving 17 bases between them. In nucleotides, the CDR3 is TGCAGTGCTAGTCAGCAGGTACAATCAGCCCAGCATTTT. Translated, it gives CSASQQVQSAQHF.

In this sample, this clone turned up once. This chain links TRBV4-2 with TRBJ1-3, with D maybe TRBD1 (5 bases). There are 16 residues in the CDR3. The germline V and J ends were trimmed by 0 bases and 2 bases, with 11 bases remaining between them. Germline loops: CDR1 LGHNA, CDR2 YNFKEQ. The CDR3 here is CASSQDLAGAGNTIYF. DNA for the CDR3: TGTGCCAGCAGCCAAGATCTGGCGGGGGCTGGAAACACCATATATTTT.

This chain links TRBV7-3 with TRBJ1-2; D might be TRBD1 (6 bases). Trimming removed 5 bases from V and 5 bases from J, with 9 bases in between. The CDR3 totals 12 residues. Germline CDR1 and CDR2: SGHTA and FQGTGA. The CDR3 here is CASSETGYGYTF. The CDR3 DNA sequence: TGTGCCAGCAGCGAAACAGGGTATGGCTACACCTTC.